Listed below are T cell receptor beta chains from one sample, sequenced in a study of blood T cell repertoires in COVID-19. Produced via immunoSEQ multiplex PCR; TCRdb's table is partial and in-frame only. Among about 63,000 clones listed, roughly 68% were seen once. Sequences were obtained from peripheral blood. These receptors were taken from a woman aged 80 or over with acute or convalescent COVID-19. CDR3s include the opening cysteine and the closing phenylalanine or tryptophan. Each record gives: D gene, clone size, V gene, J gene, CDR3 DNA, CDR3 protein. A D gene is named only where the DNA matches it firmly. Clone size is stated in some rows and not others, as once, few, many or a class when expanded.

TRBD1	-	TRBV30	TRBJ1-6	TGTGCCCGAAAGACAGGGGACAATTCACCCCTCCACTTT	CARKTGDNSPLHF
TRBD1	-	TRBV5-4	TRBJ1-5	TGTGCCAGCAGCGCCGACAGGGGCAATCAGCCCCAGCATTTT	CASSADRGNQPQHF
TRBD2	few	TRBV7-2	TRBJ2-1	TGTGCCAGCAGCTTAGAAGCGGGAAAGTTCAATGAGCAGTTCTTC	CASSLEAGKFNEQFF
-	-	TRBV12-3/TRBV12-4	TRBJ2-5	TGTGCCAGCAGTTTAGGGAGTCCAAAGACCCAGTACTTC	CASSLGSPKTQYF
-	-	TRBV19	TRBJ1-3	TGTGCCAGTAGACATGCCTCTGGAAACACCATATATTTT	CASRHASGNTIYF
-	-	TRBV6-5	TRBJ1-1	TGTGCCAGCACCCGGACCCGGCGGGCTGAAGCTTTCTTT	CASTRTRRAEAFF
TRBD1	-	TRBV2	TRBJ1-5	TGTGCCAGCAGTGAAAGGGGGCTATGGAATCAGCCCCAGCATTTT	CASSERGLWNQPQHF
TRBD2	-	TRBV24-1	TRBJ2-1	TGTGCCTCGGCCGGGACTAGCGCCAATGAGCAGTTCTTC	CASAGTSANEQFF
-	-	TRBV7-9	TRBJ2-1	TGTGCCAGCAGCTTAAGCCCCCACAATGAGCAGTTCTTC	CASSLSPHNEQFF
-	-	TRBV23-1	TRBJ1-4	TGCGCCAGCATTCCTAACGGTGAAAAACTGTTTTTT	CASIPNGEKLFF
TRBD2	-	TRBV9	TRBJ2-7	TGTGCCAGCAGCGTAGGACGTGGGGGACTAGCGGGGTCCTACGAGCAGTACTTC	CASSVGRGGLAGSYEQYF
TRBD1	-	TRBV6-6	TRBJ1-1	TGTGCCAGCAGTGATAGACAGGGTGGGAACACTGAAGCTTTCTTT	CASSDRQGGNTEAFF
-	few	TRBV28	TRBJ1-3	TGTGCCAGCAGTTTTCGGCAGGTGCGCTTTACCACCTCTGGAAACACCATATATTTT	CASSFRQVRFTTSGNTIYF
-	-	TRBV19	TRBJ2-7	TGTGCCAGTACTCCAGGAGGGGAAACCTACGAGCAGTACTTC	CASTPGGETYEQYF
TRBD1	-	TRBV9	TRBJ1-2	TGTGCCAGCAGCGTAGCAGGGGGCGGCTACACCTTC	CASSVAGGGYTF
TRBD2	-	TRBV5-1	TRBJ2-7	TGCGCCAGCAGCTTTGGAGGGAGGGCCCACGAGCAGTACTTC	CASSFGGRAHEQYF
TRBD1	-	TRBV27	TRBJ1-6	TGTGCCAGCAGTTTACGGGCATCCGGGACAGGGGGCTATAATTCACCCCTCCACTTT	CASSLRASGTGGYNSPLHF
-	-	TRBV4-2	TRBJ2-2	TGTGCCAGCAGCCAAGAGTCAAAAAACACCGGGGAGCTGTTTTTT	CASSQESKNTGELFF
-	once	TRBV19	TRBJ2-2	TGTGCCAGTAGGAGGGACACCGGGGAGCTGTTTTTT	CASRRDTGELFF
-	-	TRBV11-3	TRBJ2-7	TGTGCCAGCAGCTTACTTGCCGGCGAGCAGTACTTC	CASSLLAGEQYF
-	-	TRBV11-3	TRBJ2-7	TGTGCCAGCCGACGACTGGAAACCTACGAGCAGTACTTC	CASRRLETYEQYF
TRBD1	-	TRBV27	TRBJ2-4	TGTGCCAGTCAGACAGGGGGCGCCGGAAACATTCAGTACTTC	CASQTGGAGNIQYF
-	many	TRBV9	TRBJ1-2	TGTGCCAGCAGCGGAAAGACAGTGCTTGTCAATGGCTACACCTTC	CASSGKTVLVNGYTF
TRBD1	-	TRBV7-9	TRBJ1-2	TGTGCCAGCAGCTTAGGCTCGACAGGGGAGGGAGGCTACACCTTC	CASSLGSTGEGGYTF
-	once	TRBV5-1	TRBJ2-7	TGCGCCAGCAGCTTGGTATCCCGGGCAGGGGCCGAGCAGTACTTC	CASSLVSRAGAEQYF
-	-	TRBV9	TRBJ2-1	TGTGCCAGCAACTTTCTGCGGGAAGGTGAGCAGTTCTTC	CASNFLREGEQFF
TRBD1	once	TRBV28	TRBJ1-2	TGTGCCAGCCAGGGACAGCTCTATGGCTACACCTTC	CASQGQLYGYTF
-	-	TRBV10-1	TRBJ1-1	TGCGCCAGCAGTGAGTCGGGCACCCGGGGCACTGAAGCTTTCTTT	CASSESGTRGTEAFF
-	-	TRBV11-2	TRBJ2-1	TGTGCCAGCAGCTTTTCCGGGGGAGTAGGCAATGAGCAGTTCTTC	CASSFSGGVGNEQFF
-	-	TRBV24-1	TRBJ2-5	TGTGCCACCAGTGATCCCCCCCCGGGCAGGGGACAAGAGACCCAGTACTTC	CATSDPPPGRGQETQYF
-	-	TRBV7-2	TRBJ2-1	TGTGCCAGCAGCTCGGACAGCTCCTACAATGAGCAGTTCTTC	CASSSDSSYNEQFF
TRBD1	many	TRBV6-2/TRBV6-3	TRBJ1-1	TGTGCCAGCAGTTACCTAATTGGGACAGGTTCGAACACTGAAGCTTTCTTT	CASSYLIGTGSNTEAFF
-	few	TRBV2	TRBJ1-2	TGTGCCAGCAGTGGTGACAGGCCCTATGGCTACACCTTC	CASSGDRPYGYTF
TRBD2	-	TRBV19	TRBJ2-1	TGTGCCAGTAGCCTCCGAGGCCCAGGACTAGCGGGAGGTTTTAGCTCCTACAATGAGCAGTTCTTC	CASSLRGPGLAGGFSSYNEQFF
-	-	TRBV7-2	TRBJ1-2	TGTGCCAGCAGCTTAGCTTCCTCCTATGGCTACACCTTC	CASSLASSYGYTF
TRBD2	-	TRBV9	TRBJ2-3	TGTGCCAGCAGCCGGAGACTAGCGCAGACAGATACGCAGTATTTT	CASSRRLAQTDTQYF